Each of the 32 T cell receptor beta chains below was sequenced from the same sample in a study of T cells expressing NK-cell markers. TCRdb reprocessed the 5' RACE reads and stores each CDR3 protein as one record, lacking DNA. In total, the table holds about 460,000 distinct CDR3 sequences. The sequencing input was blood T cells: a sorted CD56 or NKG2C T cell subset, CD4+ or CD8+ T cells, or bulk PBMC T cells (not recorded which). Receptors were obtained from a woman between 50 and 59 years old in good health.

The rearrangement joins TRBV20-1 to TRBJ2-1; TCRdb lists TRBD2, though no DNA is available to test this call. The germline CDR1 and CDR2 sequences are DFQATT and SNEGSKA (reference sequence). This CDR3 comprises 11 residues. CDR3 amino acids: CSARTGRKQFF.

The chain's CDR3 is CASSIDRPPDEQYF. The chain employs TRBV5-1 and TRBJ2-7; checking the TCRdb D call of TRBD1 is not possible without DNA. Germline V gene lookup returns CDR1 SGHRS and CDR2 YFSETQ. The CDR3 has 14 amino acids. Full variable domain (missing parts from reference TRBV5-1 and TRBJ2-7): KAGVTQTPRYLIKTRGQQVTLSCSPISGHRSVSWYQQTPGQGLQFLFEYFSETQRNKGNFPGRFSGRQFSNSRSEMNVSTLELGDSALYLCASSIDRPPDEQYFGPGTRLTVT.

This chain's CDR3 is CATSDSPGQIYNEQFF. The V gene is TRBV24-1, the J gene TRBJ2-1; TCRdb's assignment of TRBD1 cannot be checked, as there is no DNA. Germline loops: CDR1 KGHDR, CDR2 SFDVKD. The CDR3 length is 16 residues.

V and J are TRBV5-1 and TRBJ2-3; TCRdb gives TRBD2 as the D gene, but with no DNA this cannot be confirmed. Germline V gene sequence: CDR1 SGHRS, CDR2 YFSETQ. This CDR3 spans 14 amino acids. This chain's CDR3 is CASSPAGLGNTQYF.

The V call is TRBV12-3 or TRBV12-4, the J call TRBJ2-1. The CDR3 runs 13 residues. Here the CDR3 reads CASSTGNLHEQFF.

This rearrangement joins TRBV21-1 to TRBJ2-1; TCRdb returns TRBD1, unconfirmable since there is no DNA. TRBV21-1 corresponds to a pseudogene. This CDR3 contains 16 residues. CDR3 residues: CASSKDPGTGYNEQFF.

This rearrangement joins TRBV3-1 to TRBJ2-6; TCRdb selects TRBD1, and the lack of DNA leaves this call unchecked. CDR3 size: 18 residues. Germline values: CDR1 LGHDT, CDR2 YNNKEL (reference sequence). The chain's CDR3 is CASSQGSRRTVASNVLTF.

J is TRBJ2-1 and V is TRBV5-1; TCRdb selects TRBD2, and the lack of DNA leaves this call unchecked. The CDR3 consists of 16 residues. Germline V gene lookup returns CDR1 SGHRS and CDR2 YFSETQ. This CDR3 reads CASSLAEAGGIHEQFF.

The V call is TRBV12-3 or TRBV12-4, the J call TRBJ1-1; as DNA is missing, the TRBD1 call by TCRdb cannot be tested. CDR3 length: 15 residues. The CDR3 here is CASSFHGTLNTEAFF.

V gene TRBV29-1 combines with J gene TRBJ1-2; absent DNA, TCRdb's TRBD1 call cannot be checked. The CDR3 loop spans 14 amino acids. CDR1 SQVTM and CDR2 ANQGSEA come from the germline V gene. CDR3 region: CSVVNRGRSYGYTF.

This chain joins TRBV12-3 or TRBV12-4 and TRBJ2-1; TCRdb proposes TRBD1, but this gene call is untestable without DNA. There are 16 residues in the CDR3. The CDR3 spells CASSLIGSVRGHEQFF.

The chain joins TRBV6-5 to TRBJ1-5; TCRdb calls TRBD1, which cannot be checked without DNA. The CDR3 length is 13 residues. Germline-derived CDR1 and CDR2 are MNHEY and SVGAGI. The chain's CDR3 is CASGDRVFQPQHF.

This chain links TRBV13 with TRBJ2-2; TCRdb's D gene call, TRBD2, goes unchecked for lack of DNA. CDR1 and CDR2 (germline): PRHDT, FYEKMQ (reference sequence). The CDR3 has 17 amino acids. CDR3 sequence: CASSLAVGLAGTGELFF.

This sequence joins TRBV19 and TRBJ2-1. Germline lookup yields CDR1 LNHDA and CDR2 SQIVND (reference sequence). There are 16 residues in the CDR3. CDR3 in amino acids: CASSIDRGRAYNEQFF.

The rearrangement uses TRBV2 and TRBJ2-5; there is no DNA to check the TCRdb D call of TRBD2. Per germline, CDR1 SNHLY and CDR2 FYNNEI. The CDR3 is 12 residues long. The CDR3 loop reads CASKPLAGHQYF.

This chain uses TRBV10-3 with TRBJ2-7; TCRdb proposes TRBD1, but this gene call is untestable without DNA. The CDR3 runs to 13 residues. Germline lookup yields CDR1 ENHRY and CDR2 SYGVKD. CDR3 amino acids: CAIGTGGRYEQYF.

This chain links TRBV18 with TRBJ2-4; TCRdb's assignment of TRBD1 cannot be checked, as there is no DNA. There are 16 residues in the CDR3. CDR1 is KGHSH and CDR2 is LQKENI in the germline V gene. The CDR3 sequence: CASSPGDQVAKNIQYF.

The chain is built from TRBV15 and TRBJ1-5; the TCRdb call, TRBD1, lacks DNA for checking. The CDR3 contains 15 residues. Germline V gene data show CDR1 as LNHNV and CDR2 as YYDKDF (reference sequence). CDR3 residues: CATSRDLVGLQPQHF.

The gene calls are TRBV9 and TRBJ2-1; TCRdb lists TRBD2, though no DNA is available to test this call. This CDR3 is 13 amino acids long. Germline V gene sequence: CDR1 SGDLS, CDR2 YYNGEE. CDR3 sequence reads: CASGGGLAGEQFF. Together with reference TRBV9 and TRBJ2-1, the CDR3 gives the full variable domain: DSGVTQTPKHLITATGQRVTLRCSPRSGDLSVYWYQQSLDQGLQFLIQYYNGEERAKGNILERFSAQQFPDLHSELNLSSLELGDSALYFCASGGGLAGEQFFGPGTRLTVL.

The chain couples TRBV20-1 to TRBJ2-2; with no DNA, the TCRdb D assignment of TRBD1 cannot be verified. From germline, CDR1 is DFQATT and CDR2 SNEGSKA (reference sequence). This CDR3 spans 15 amino acids. This CDR3 reads CSARVDSTNTGELFF.

This chain connects TRBV10-3 to TRBJ2-7; the D call of TRBD1 rests on TCRdb alone, since no DNA is present to check it. Germline-derived CDR1 and CDR2 are ENHRY and SYGVKD. The CDR3 covers 12 residues. The CDR3 region is CAIGTGNYEQYF.

The chain has TRBV6-2 or TRBV6-3 and TRBJ2-1; TCRdb proposes TRBD2, but this gene call is untestable without DNA. This CDR3 contains 17 residues. Germline V lookup: CDR1 MNHEY, CDR2 SVGEGT. Here the CDR3 reads CASSYSRLAATGNEQFF.

The V gene is TRBV10-3, the J gene TRBJ1-5; TCRdb picks TRBD1, but there is no DNA to check that call. Germline V lookup: CDR1 ENHRY, CDR2 SYGVKD. The CDR3 is made up of 15 amino acids. The CDR3: CAISEGGGSMQPQHF.

This sequence joins TRBV20-1 and TRBJ2-4; TCRdb returns TRBD2, unconfirmable since there is no DNA. Germline CDR1 reads DFQATT; CDR2 reads SNEGSKA (reference sequence). The CDR3 totals 16 residues. CDR3 residues: CSASLGPTLAKNIQYF.

This chain connects TRBV19 to TRBJ2-1; TCRdb's D call of TRBD1 is untestable without DNA. This CDR3 comprises 15 residues. CDR1 LNHDA and CDR2 SQIVND come from the germline V gene (reference sequence). CDR3 loop: CAISIRQGARNEQFF.

This chain links TRBV3-1 with TRBJ1-1. The germline CDR1 and CDR2 sequences are LGHDT and YNNKEL (reference sequence). This CDR3 is built from 13 residues. CDR3 residues: CASSQDVGAEAFF.

The chain carries TRBV29-1 and TRBJ2-3; the D gene TCRdb calls, TRBD1, cannot be checked with no DNA. CDR1 and CDR2 (germline): SQVTM, ANQGSEA. This CDR3 contains 15 residues. CDR3 sequence reads: CSVGQGAFGTDTQYF.

The chain combines TRBV19 with TRBJ2-3; TCRdb's D call, TRBD1, is unchecked because there is no DNA. CDR1 LNHDA and CDR2 SQIVND come from the germline V gene (reference sequence). This CDR3 region has 15 residues. CDR3 protein: CASSIAFDRADTQYF.

The rearrangement joins TRBV5-4 to TRBJ2-5. The CDR3 is 13 amino acids. CDR1 is SGHNT and CDR2 is YYREEE in the germline V gene (reference sequence). CDR3 region: CASSLEPRETQYF.

The rearrangement joins TRBV5-6 to TRBJ1-1. The germline CDR1 and CDR2 sequences are SGHDT and YYEEEE. The CDR3 runs 14 residues. The CDR3 here is CASSFRASNTEAFF.

The gene calls are TRBV7-2 and TRBJ2-3; there is no DNA to check the TCRdb D call of TRBD1. CDR1 SGHTA and CDR2 FQGNSA come from the germline V gene. This CDR3 is built from 16 residues. The CDR3 is CASSLGDRGSTDTQYF.

V usage is TRBV24-1 and J usage is TRBJ2-1; the D call of TRBD2 rests on TCRdb alone, since no DNA is present to check it. This CDR3 comprises 18 residues. The germline V gene has CDR1 KGHDR and CDR2 SFDVKD. CDR3 residues: CATSDFTLAGPPYNEQFF.